Listed below are T cell receptor beta chains from one sample, sequenced in a study of shared clonotypes between healthy human individuals. TCRdb's table, derived via immunoSEQ multiplex PCR, lists solely in-frame clones and lacks some. Here the sample spans 550,000 to 700,000 clones, around four fifths being singletons. Material for sequencing was memory CD4+ T cells sorted from blood. Receptors were obtained from a woman in her thirties in good health. Each CDR3 is given with its conserved first and last residue. A D gene is named only where the DNA matches it firmly. Part of the rows lack a size; the others show once, few, many or a class for expanded clones.

v_gene,d_gene,abundance,j_gene,CDR3aa,CDR3nt
TRBV28,.,.,TRBJ1-3,CASSWTDWENTIYF,TGTGCCAGCAGTTGGACAGATTGGGAAAACACCATATATTTT
TRBV28,.,once,TRBJ2-1,CASSQGGNNEQFF,TGTGCCAGCAGTCAAGGAGGAAACAATGAGCAGTTCTTC
TRBV29-1,.,.,TRBJ1-4,CSVSRSNEKLFF,TGCAGCGTTTCCAGATCTAATGAAAAACTGTTTTTT
TRBV7-8,TRBD2,.,TRBJ2-3,CASSLTSGRVRHTQYF,TGTGCCAGCAGCTTGACTAGCGGGAGGGTTCGACATACGCAGTATTTT
TRBV19,.,.,TRBJ1-1,CASSTLAGQANTEAFF,TGTGCCAGTAGTACCCTCGCAGGGCAGGCGAACACTGAAGCTTTCTTT
TRBV7-6,.,once,TRBJ2-1,CASSRQTYNEQFF,TGTGCCAGCAGCAGGCAGACCTACAATGAGCAGTTCTTC
TRBV7-2,.,.,TRBJ2-7,CASSPSTGTGALEQYF,TGTGCCAGCAGCCCGTCGACCGGGACTGGGGCCCTCGAGCAGTACTTC
TRBV9,.,few,TRBJ2-3,CASSVAPTDTQYF,TGTGCCAGCAGCGTAGCCCCCACAGATACGCAGTATTTT
TRBV4-1,.,.,TRBJ2-5,CASSQDDSEETQYF,TGCGCCAGCAGCCAAGACGACAGCGAAGAGACCCAGTACTTC
TRBV19,.,.,TRBJ2-1,CASSIGQVGVNEQFF,TGTGCCAGTAGTATAGGGCAGGTCGGGGTCAATGAGCAGTTCTTC
TRBV7-2,TRBD1,.,TRBJ1-4,CASHRGHGEKLFF,TGTGCCAGCCACAGGGGGCACGGGGAAAAACTGTTTTTT
TRBV21-1,.,.,TRBJ1-2,CASSKILWRDSYGYTF,TGTGCCAGCAGCAAAATTCTCTGGCGGGACAGCTATGGCTACACCTTC
TRBV15,.,.,TRBJ1-4,CATSRNKPANSFNEKLFF,TGTGCCACCAGCAGAAACAAACCAGCTAACTCTTTTAATGAAAAACTGTTTTTT
TRBV11-2,.,.,TRBJ2-2,CASTRTALSNTGELFF,TGTGCCAGCACCCGGACAGCGCTATCGAACACCGGGGAGCTGTTTTTT
TRBV2,TRBD2,.,TRBJ2-1,CASIRDAGVLSEQFF,TGTGCCAGCATACGGGACGCGGGGGTCCTTAGTGAGCAGTTCTTC
TRBV5-4,.,.,TRBJ1-1,CASSPLGFGNTEAFF,TGTGCCAGCAGCCCTTTGGGGTTTGGGAACACTGAAGCTTTCTTT
TRBV27,.,once,TRBJ1-3,CASSITGLAGNTIYF,TGTGCCAGCAGCATTACAGGGTTGGCTGGAAACACCATATATTTT
TRBV5-1,.,.,TRBJ2-3,CASSLGQGGDTQYF,TGCGCCAGCAGCTTGGGCCAGGGCGGCGATACGCAGTATTTT
TRBV30,.,few,TRBJ1-5,CAWSKGYNQPQHF,TGTGCCTGGAGTAAAGGGTATAATCAGCCCCAGCATTTT
TRBV5-1,TRBD1,.,TRBJ2-1,CASTRDRDEQFF,TGCGCCAGCACAAGGGACAGGGATGAGCAGTTCTTC
TRBV20-1,.,few,TRBJ1-2,CSVGHGGYTF,TGCAGTGTCGGACACGGGGGCTACACCTTC
TRBV4-1,.,.,TRBJ1-1,CASSQVTGLAMREAFF,TGCGCCAGCAGCCAGGTGACCGGACTGGCGATGAGAGAAGCTTTCTTT
TRBV28,.,.,TRBJ2-2,CASSTQGSTGELFF,TGTGCCAGCAGCACCCAGGGTTCCACCGGGGAGCTGTTTTTT
TRBV13,TRBD2,.,TRBJ2-1,CASSLESGRASNEQFF,TGTGCCAGCAGCTTAGAAAGCGGGAGGGCCTCAAATGAGCAGTTCTTC
TRBV5-1,.,.,TRBJ2-7,CASSLLGQPYEQYF,TGCGCCAGCAGCTTGCTGGGTCAACCCTACGAGCAGTACTTC
TRBV11-1,TRBD1,.,TRBJ2-7,CASSLTPGTALVEQYF,TGTGCCAGCAGCCTCACCCCCGGGACAGCGCTTGTCGAGCAGTACTTC
TRBV4-1,TRBD1,.,TRBJ1-2,CASSQGRDRGYGYTF,TGCGCCAGCAGCCAAGGAAGGGACAGAGGCTATGGCTACACCTTC
TRBV30,.,few,TRBJ1-3,CAWTPEGFLGNTIYF,TGTGCCTGGACCCCCGAGGGCTTCCTTGGAAACACCATATATTTT
TRBV15,.,.,TRBJ1-1,CATSRARGAEAFF,TGTGCCACCAGCAGGGCAAGGGGCGCTGAAGCTTTCTTT
TRBV2,.,.,TRBJ2-3,CASSGLVTDTQYF,TGTGCCAGCAGTGGACTAGTTACAGATACGCAGTATTTT
TRBV18,TRBD1,.,TRBJ2-1,CASSGTASNNEQFF,TGTGCCAGCTCGGGGACAGCAAGTAACAATGAGCAGTTCTTC
TRBV6-5,TRBD1,.,TRBJ2-1,CASCRQGSFEQFF,TGTGCCAGCTGCAGACAGGGGTCCTTTGAGCAGTTCTTC
TRBV5-1,.,.,TRBJ2-1,CASSLDAHAFF,TGCGCCAGCAGCTTGGACGCACACGCGTTCTTC
TRBV18,TRBD1,once,TRBJ2-7,CASSPQRGQGVNEQYF,TGTGCCAGCTCACCGCAACGGGGACAGGGGGTCAACGAGCAGTACTTC
TRBV6-4,.,.,TRBJ2-7,CASPDSHYEQYF,TGTGCCAGTCCGGACAGCCACTACGAGCAGTACTTC
TRBV19,.,.,TRBJ2-3,CASSIMAASTDTQYF,TGTGCCAGTAGTATAATGGCAGCTAGCACAGATACGCAGTATTTT
TRBV28,.,.,TRBJ1-2,CASRPPVAGAKGYTF,TGTGCCAGCAGGCCCCCGGTGGCAGGGGCAAAAGGCTACACCTTC
TRBV6-5,TRBD2,.,TRBJ2-2,CASKRTSENTGELFF,TGTGCCAGCAAACGGACTAGCGAGAACACCGGGGAGCTGTTTTTT
TRBV6-1,.,.,TRBJ1-1,CASRVTGGSTEAFF,TGTGCCAGCAGGGTCACGGGGGGGAGCACTGAAGCTTTCTTT